These 16 T cell receptor beta chains share one sample of origin, sequenced in a study of shared clonotypes between healthy human individuals. The table came from immunoSEQ multiplex PCR; TCRdb's copy has only in-frame clones and leaves some out. The sample carries 450,000 to 600,000 clones, approximately 79% recorded once. Sequencing used PBMCs. The receptors stem from a woman aged 35 to 49 in good health. Some clones in this sample may be carry-over from other donors' samples.

The chain recombines TRBV5-1 with TRBJ2-7, with D unclear. V lost 4 bases, J lost 7 bases, and 18 bases lay in between. Germline V gene data show CDR1 as SGHRS and CDR2 as YFSETQ. The CDR3 has 14 residues. The chain's CDR3 is CASSRGPASREQYF. The CDR3 coding sequence is TGCGCCAGCAGCAGAGGACCCGCTAGTAGGGAGCAGTACTTC.

J is TRBJ2-1 and V is TRBV2; TRBD2 aligns across 14 bases. The V segment lost 6 bases and the J segment 10 bases; nucleotides outside the gene matches: 8. The CDR3 contains 15 residues. CDR1 and CDR2 (germline): SNHLY, FYNNEI. CDR3 residues: CASRPGTSGSKEQFF. The DNA for the CDR3 is TGTGCCAGCAGACCCGGGACTAGCGGGAGTAAAGAGCAGTTCTTC.

This chain joins TRBV7-9 and TRBJ1-1; D ambiguous. The CDR3 extends over 12 amino acids. Per germline, CDR1 SEHNR and CDR2 FQNEAQ (reference sequence). V lost 7 bases and J 1 base, leaving 7 bases between the germline ends. CDR3 sequence (DNA): TGTGCCAGCAACCCAGGGAACACTGAAGCTTTCTTT. Translation: CASNPGNTEAFF.

A few counts support this clone. The chain employs TRBV10-3 and TRBJ2-3; D is perhaps TRBD2 (6 bases). With 5 bases removed from V and 2 bases from J, the gap between germline ends came to 8 bases. This CDR3 has 13 amino acids. Germline CDR1 reads ENHRY; CDR2 reads SYGVKD. CDR3 amino acids: CAISRGLTDTQYF. The CDR3 DNA reads as TGTGCCATCAGTCGGGGACTCACAGATACGCAGTATTTT.

J is TRBJ1-5 and V is TRBV29-1; no clear D. The CDR3 is 13 residues long. Trimming stripped 1 base from V and 7 bases from J, with 11 bases between. Germline V lookup: CDR1 SQVTM, CDR2 ANQGSEA. CDR3 coding DNA: TGCAGCGTTGAAGTAGGTCTGGGCCAGCCCCAGCATTTT. It encodes CSVEVGLGQPQHF.

The genes are TRBV7-8 and TRBJ1-1; 8 bases map to TRBD1. Germline values: CDR1 SGHVS, CDR2 FQNEAQ. V shed 5 bases, J shed 4 bases, and the junction held 12 bases outside the gene matches. CDR3 length: 16 amino acids. CDR3 bases: TGTGCCAGCAGCCATACCCTGGACAGGGCTTCCACTGAAGCTTTCTTT. Amino acids: CASSHTLDRASTEAFF.

This rearrangement joins TRBV7-2 to TRBJ2-4; no reliable D call. V was cut by 5 bases and J by 6 bases, with 14 bases left in between. CDR3 length: 14 residues. The germline CDR1 and CDR2 sequences are SGHTA and FQGNSA. The CDR3 bases are TGTGCCAGCAGCCCCGGCCTTACGAGAAACATTCAGTACTTC. The encoded protein is CASSPGLTRNIQYF.

This sequence joins TRBV9 and TRBJ2-7, with TRBD1 matching over 8 bases. Germline V lookup: CDR1 SGDLS, CDR2 YYNGEE. V was pared by 6 bases and J by 3 bases, with 8 bases of the junction left unmatched. This CDR3 has 14 residues. The CDR3 here is CASNAGGHGYEQYF. CDR3 sequence (DNA): TGTGCCAGCAATGCAGGGGGCCACGGCTACGAGCAGTACTTC.

In its sample, this clone was seen once. Different DNA sequences within this sample yield the same CDR3. The chain uses TRBV5-1 and TRBJ2-2, with TRBD2 identical over 8 bases. V lost 5 bases to trimming and J lost 0 bases; unmatched junction nucleotides: 3. The CDR3 spans 15 residues. In germline, CDR1 is SGHRS, CDR2 YFSETQ. CDR3 protein: CASSFSGANTGELFF. The CDR3 bases are TGCGCCAGCAGTTTTAGCGGGGCGAACACCGGGGAGCTGTTTTTT.

The chain employs TRBV19 and TRBJ1-2; the match to TRBD1 covers 8 bases. CDR1 and CDR2 from the germline V gene are LNHDA and SQIVND (reference sequence). This CDR3 is 14 amino acids long. J lost 3 bases, V lost 1 base, and 1 base had no gene match. The CDR3 loop is CASSIGGQDYGYTF. CDR3 DNA sequence: TGTGCCAGTAGTATAGGGGGACAGGACTATGGCTACACCTTC.

V gene TRBV7-9 combines with J gene TRBJ2-3; no firm D call. CDR3 length: 13 residues. Germline V gene lookup returns CDR1 SEHNR and CDR2 FQNEAQ (reference sequence). V shed 5 bases and J shed 6 bases, with 12 bases lying between them. The CDR3 region has the DNA TGTGCCAGCAGCCAAGGCGGTAGTGATACGCAGTATTTT. Protein: CASSQGGSDTQYF.

The gene calls are TRBV2 and TRBJ1-5, with D perhaps matching TRBD1 (5 bases). The CDR3 totals 14 residues. V lost 4 bases and J 1 base, leaving 8 bases between the germline ends. Germline CDR1 is SNHLY and CDR2 is FYNNEI. The CDR3 sequence: CASSAEGSNQPQHF. DNA for the CDR3: TGTGCCAGCAGTGCCGAGGGGAGCAATCAGCCCCAGCATTTT.

The rearrangement uses TRBV6-1 and TRBJ1-1; TRBD1 matches 7 bases. V shed 5 bases and J 6 bases; nucleotides not matched to a gene: 6. This CDR3 comprises 13 residues. From germline, CDR1 is MNHNS and CDR2 SASEGT. CDR3 sequence reads: CASSKGQTPEAFF. CDR3 DNA sequence: TGTGCCAGCAGTAAGGGACAGACTCCTGAAGCTTTCTTT.

Note on this clone: Other DNA sequences from this sample encode an identical CDR3 as well. The chain links TRBV10-3 to TRBJ2-7; 11 positions agree with TRBD2. The CDR3 loop spans 14 amino acids. J was trimmed by 1 base and V by 6 bases; bases with no gene match: 2. The germline gives CDR1 ENHRY, CDR2 SYGVKD. The DNA of the CDR3 is TGTGCCATCAGAGGGACTAGCGGTTCCTACGAGCAGTACTTC. It specifies CAIRGTSGSYEQYF.

The chain joins TRBV19 to TRBJ1-5; D possibly corresponds to TRBD1 (6 bases). The CDR3 covers 15 residues. Germline CDR1 LNHDA, CDR2 SQIVND (reference sequence). V lost 7 bases, J lost 3 bases, and 16 bases lay in between. CDR3 sequence: CASTNLGGNNQPQHF. DNA of the CDR3: TGTGCCAGTACCAACTTAGGGGGAAACAATCAGCCCCAGCATTTT.

This clone occurred once. The chain has TRBV28 and TRBJ1-5; TRBD1 aligns across 8 bases. CDR1 is MDHEN, CDR2 SYDVKM, per germline. V was clipped by 5 bases and J by 4 bases; unmatched bases: 10. This CDR3 has 16 amino acids. The CDR3 DNA follows: TGTGCCAGCAGTCTCCTAGAACAGGGGGTAAATCAGCCCCAGCATTTT. This sequence encodes CASSLLEQGVNQPQHF. Using reference TRBV28 and TRBJ1-5 for the parts outside the CDR3, the full variable domain is DVKVTQSSRYLVKRTGEKVFLECVQDMDHENMFWYRQDPGLGLRLIYFSYDVKMKEKGDIPEGYSVSREKKERFSLILESASTNQTSMYLCASSLLEQGVNQPQHFGDGTRLSIL.